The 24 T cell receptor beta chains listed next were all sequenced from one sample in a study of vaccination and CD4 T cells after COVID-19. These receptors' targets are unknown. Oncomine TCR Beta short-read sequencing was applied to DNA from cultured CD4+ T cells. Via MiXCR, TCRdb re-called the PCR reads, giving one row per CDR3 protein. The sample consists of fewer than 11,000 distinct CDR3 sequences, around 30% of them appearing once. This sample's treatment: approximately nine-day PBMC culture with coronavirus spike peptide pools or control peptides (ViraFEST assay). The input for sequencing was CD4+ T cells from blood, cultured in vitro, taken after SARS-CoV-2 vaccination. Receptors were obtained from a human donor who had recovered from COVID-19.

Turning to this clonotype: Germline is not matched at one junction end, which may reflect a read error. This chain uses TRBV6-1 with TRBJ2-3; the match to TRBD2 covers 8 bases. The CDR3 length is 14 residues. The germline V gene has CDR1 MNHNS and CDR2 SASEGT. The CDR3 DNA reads TGTGCCAGCAGGGAAGCGGGAGCGGGAGATACGCAGTATTTT. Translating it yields CASREAGAGDTQYF.

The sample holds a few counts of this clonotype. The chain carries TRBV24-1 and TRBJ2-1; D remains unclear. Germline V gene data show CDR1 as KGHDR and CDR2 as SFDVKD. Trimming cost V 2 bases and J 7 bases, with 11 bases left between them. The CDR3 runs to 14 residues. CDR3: CATSDYAPGNEQFF. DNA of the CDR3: TGTGCCACCAGTGATTACGCCCCCGGTAATGAGCAGTTCTTC.

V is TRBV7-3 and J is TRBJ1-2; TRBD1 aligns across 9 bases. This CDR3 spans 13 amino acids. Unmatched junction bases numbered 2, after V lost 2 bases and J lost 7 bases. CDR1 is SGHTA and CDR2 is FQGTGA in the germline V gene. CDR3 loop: CASSLQGQGGYTF. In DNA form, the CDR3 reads TGTGCCAGCAGCTTACAGGGACAGGGTGGCTACACCTTC.

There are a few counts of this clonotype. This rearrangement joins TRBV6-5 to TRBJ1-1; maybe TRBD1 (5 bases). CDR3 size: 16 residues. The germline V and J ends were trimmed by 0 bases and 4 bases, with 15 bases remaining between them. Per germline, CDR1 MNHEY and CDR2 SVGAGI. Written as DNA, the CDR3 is TGTGCCAGCAGTTACTCTACAGGTAGGCGCGGCACTGAAGCTTTCTTT. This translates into CASSYSTGRRGTEAFF.

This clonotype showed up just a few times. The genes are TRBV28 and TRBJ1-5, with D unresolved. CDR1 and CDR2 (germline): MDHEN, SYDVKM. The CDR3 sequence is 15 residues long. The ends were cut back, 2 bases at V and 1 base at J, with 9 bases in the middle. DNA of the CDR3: TGTGCCAGCAGTTTAGGGCAGTGGAGCAATCAGCCCCAGCATTTT. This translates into CASSLGQWSNQPQHF. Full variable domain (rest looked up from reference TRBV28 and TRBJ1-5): DVKVTQSSRYLVKRTGEKVFLECVQDMDHENMFWYRQDPGLGLRLIYFSYDVKMKEKGDIPEGYSVSREKKERFSLILESASTNQTSMYLCASSLGQWSNQPQHFGDGTRLSIL.

CDR3 sequence: CASRRGGGTNEQFF. The CDR3 bases are TGTGCCAGCAGGCGTGGGGGAGGGACCAATGAGCAGTTCTTC. The gene calls are TRBV28 and TRBJ2-1; 7 nucleotides match TRBD2. Per the germline V gene, CDR1 is MDHEN and CDR2 is SYDVKM. This CDR3 spans 14 amino acids. V gave up 6 bases and J gave up 6 bases; unmatched junction bases: 8.

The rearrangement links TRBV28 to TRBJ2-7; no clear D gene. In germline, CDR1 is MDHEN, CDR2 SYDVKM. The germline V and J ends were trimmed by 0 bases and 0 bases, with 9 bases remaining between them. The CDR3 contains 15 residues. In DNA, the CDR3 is TGTGCCAGCAGTTTATGGGACGAGAGCTCCTACGAGCAGTACTTC. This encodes CASSLWDESSYEQYF.

The CDR3 sequence is CASSIRERVGPQHF. The CDR3 DNA reads TGTGCCAGTAGTATAAGGGAGAGAGTGGGGCCCCAGCATTTT. The rearrangement joins TRBV19 to TRBJ1-5; D unresolved. The germline gives CDR1 LNHDA, CDR2 SQIVND (reference sequence). The CDR3 covers 14 residues. V dropped 2 bases and J dropped 9 bases, with 14 bases sitting between them.

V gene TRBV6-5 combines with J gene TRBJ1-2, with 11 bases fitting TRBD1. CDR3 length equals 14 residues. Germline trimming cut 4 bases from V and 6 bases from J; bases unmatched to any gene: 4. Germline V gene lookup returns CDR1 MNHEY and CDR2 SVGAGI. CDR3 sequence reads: CASSSPGQGDGYTF. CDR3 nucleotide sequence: TGTGCCAGCAGTTCACCGGGACAGGGGGATGGCTACACCTTC.

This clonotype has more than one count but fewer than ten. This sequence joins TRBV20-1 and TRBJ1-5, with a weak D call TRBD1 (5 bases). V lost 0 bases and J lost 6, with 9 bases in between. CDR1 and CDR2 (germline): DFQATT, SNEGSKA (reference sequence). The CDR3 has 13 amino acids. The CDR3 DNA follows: TGCAGTGCTAGAGAGGGGGGGGGTCAGCCCCAGCATTTT. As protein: CSAREGGGQPQHF.

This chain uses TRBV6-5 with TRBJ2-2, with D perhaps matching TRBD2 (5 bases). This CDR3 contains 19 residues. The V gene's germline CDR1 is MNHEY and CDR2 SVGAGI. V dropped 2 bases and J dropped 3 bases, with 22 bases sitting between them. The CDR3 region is CASSYVGSSPDEYTGELFF. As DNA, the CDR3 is TGTGCCAGCAGTTACGTGGGGTCTAGCCCCGACGAATACACCGGGGAGCTGTTTTTT.

CDR3 in DNA: TGTGCCAGTAGTATACTTACAGGGGGCCCTGAAGCTTTCTTT. It specifies CASSILTGGPEAFF. The gene calls are TRBV19 and TRBJ1-1, with TRBD1 matching 9 bases. In germline, CDR1 is LNHDA, CDR2 SQIVND (reference sequence). After removal of 2 bases from V and 6 bases from J, the junction contained 4 bases not matched to a gene. The CDR3 consists of 14 residues.

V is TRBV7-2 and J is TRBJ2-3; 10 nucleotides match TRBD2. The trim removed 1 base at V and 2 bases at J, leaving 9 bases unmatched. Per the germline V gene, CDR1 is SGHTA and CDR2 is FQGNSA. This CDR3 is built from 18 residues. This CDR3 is CASSLVGAGGAYTDTQYF. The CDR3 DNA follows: TGTGCCAGCAGCTTAGTAGGAGCGGGAGGGGCGTACACAGATACGCAGTATTTT.

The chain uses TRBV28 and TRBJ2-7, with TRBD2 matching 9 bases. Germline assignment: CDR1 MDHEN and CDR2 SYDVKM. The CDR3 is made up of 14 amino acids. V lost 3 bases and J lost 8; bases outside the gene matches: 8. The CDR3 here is CASSFGASGRKQYF. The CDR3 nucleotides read TGTGCCAGCAGTTTCGGGGCAAGCGGGAGGAAGCAGTACTTC.

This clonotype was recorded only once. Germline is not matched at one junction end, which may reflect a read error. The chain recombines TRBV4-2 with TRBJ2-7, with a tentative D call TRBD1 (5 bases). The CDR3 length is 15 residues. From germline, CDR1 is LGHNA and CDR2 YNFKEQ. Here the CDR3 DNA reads TGTGCCAGCAGCCATGGCGCAGGGCAGTCCTCCGAGCAGTACTTC. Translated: CASSHGAGQSSEQYF.

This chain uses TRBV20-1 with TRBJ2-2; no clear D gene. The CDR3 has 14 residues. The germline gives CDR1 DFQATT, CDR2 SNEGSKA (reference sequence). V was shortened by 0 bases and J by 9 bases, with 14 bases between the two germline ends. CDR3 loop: CSARDTPRVRELFF. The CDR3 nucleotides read TGCAGTGCTAGAGATACCCCGCGAGTCAGGGAGCTGTTTTTT.

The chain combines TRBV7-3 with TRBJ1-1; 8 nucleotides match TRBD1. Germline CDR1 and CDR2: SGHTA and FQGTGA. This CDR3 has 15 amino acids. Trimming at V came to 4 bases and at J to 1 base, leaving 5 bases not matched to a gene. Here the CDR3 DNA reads TGTGCCAGCAGCTCGTCGGGACAGGAGAACACTGAAGCTTTCTTT. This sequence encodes CASSSSGQENTEAFF. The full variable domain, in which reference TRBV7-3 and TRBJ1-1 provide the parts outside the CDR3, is GAGVSQTPSNKVTEKGKYVELRCDPISGHTALYWYRQSLGQGPEFLIYFQGTGAADDSGLPNDRFFAVRPEGSVSTLKIQRTERGDSAVYLCASSSSGQENTEAFFGQGTRLTVV.

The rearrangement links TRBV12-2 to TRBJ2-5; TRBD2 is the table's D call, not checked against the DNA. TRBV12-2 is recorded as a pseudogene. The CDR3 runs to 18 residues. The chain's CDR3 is CASRCRKVWVAGEETQYF. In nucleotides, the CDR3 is TGTGCAAGTCGCTGCCGCAAGGTCTGGGTAGCGGGAGAGGAGACCCAGTACTTC.

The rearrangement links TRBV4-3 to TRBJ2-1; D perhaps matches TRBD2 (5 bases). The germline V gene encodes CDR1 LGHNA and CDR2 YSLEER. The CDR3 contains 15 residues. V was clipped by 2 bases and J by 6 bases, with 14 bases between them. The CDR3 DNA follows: TGCGCCAGCAGCCAACGCCTCCAGCGGTCCAATGAGCAGTTCTTC. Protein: CASSQRLQRSNEQFF.

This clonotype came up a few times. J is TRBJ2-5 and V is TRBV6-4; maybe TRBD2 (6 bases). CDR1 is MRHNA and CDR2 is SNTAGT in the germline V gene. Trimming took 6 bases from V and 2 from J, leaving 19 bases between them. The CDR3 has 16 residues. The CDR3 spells CASSPGRGLNQETQYF. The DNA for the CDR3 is TGTGCCAGCAGCCCCGGCCGGGGACTCAATCAAGAGACCCAGTACTTC.

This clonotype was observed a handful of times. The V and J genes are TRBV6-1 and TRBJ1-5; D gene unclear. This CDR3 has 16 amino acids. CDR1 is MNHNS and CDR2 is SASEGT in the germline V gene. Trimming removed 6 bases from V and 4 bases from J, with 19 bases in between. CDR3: CASSPERTPGNQPQHF. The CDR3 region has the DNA TGTGCCAGCAGCCCCGAACGGACCCCCGGGAATCAGCCCCAGCATTTT.

The CDR3 nucleotides read TGTGCCAGCAGCGTAGTTAGTGGGACTGAAGCTTTCTTT. Its protein is CASSVVSGTEAFF. This sequence joins TRBV9 and TRBJ1-1; D ambiguous. The CDR3 runs 13 residues. Germline loops: CDR1 SGDLS, CDR2 YYNGEE. V was shortened by 0 bases and J by 5 bases, with 8 bases between the two germline ends.

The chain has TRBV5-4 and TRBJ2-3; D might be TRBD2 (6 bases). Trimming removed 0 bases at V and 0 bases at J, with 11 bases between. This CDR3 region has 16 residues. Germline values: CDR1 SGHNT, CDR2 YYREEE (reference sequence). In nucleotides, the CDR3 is TGTGCCAGCAGCTTGGATTTAGGGACTAGCACAGATACGCAGTATTTT. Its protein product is CASSLDLGTSTDTQYF. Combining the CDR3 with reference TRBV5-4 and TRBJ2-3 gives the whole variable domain ETGVTQSPTHLIKTRGQQVTLRCSSQSGHNTVSWYQQALGQGPQFIFQYYREEENGRGNFPPRFSGLQFPNYSSELNVNALELDDSALYLCASSLDLGTSTDTQYFGPGTRLTVL.

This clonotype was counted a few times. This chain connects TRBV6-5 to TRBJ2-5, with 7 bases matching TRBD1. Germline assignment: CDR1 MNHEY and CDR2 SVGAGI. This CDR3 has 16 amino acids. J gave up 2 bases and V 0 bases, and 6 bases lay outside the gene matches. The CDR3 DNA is TGTGCCAGCAGTTACTCGAGACAGGGTGGACAAGAGACCCAGTACTTC. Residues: CASSYSRQGGQETQYF.